This T cell receptor beta chain was sequenced in a study of vaccination effects on CD4 cells after COVID-19. Regarding the study as a whole: Common cold coronavirus cross-reactivity was shown by only 1 of 255 vaccine-induced clones in healthy vaccinees. Clonal contraction was marked in infection- and vaccine-induced clones late after vaccination.

Antigen-specific CD4+ T cells were first expanded with viral peptide pools by the ViraFEST assay and only then sequenced. CD4+ T cells were isolated after less than 13 days of culture. About 2.2 million PBMC per well received approximately 9.4 IU/ml IL-2 and approximately 11 ug/ml peptides in culture. Cultures got half-medium changes with IL-2 on days 3 and 7. CDR3 size: 16 residues. V was shortened by 4 bases and J by 0 bases, with 15 bases between the two germline ends. Germline values: CDR1 MNHEY, CDR2 SVGAGI. A remark on this clone: As yet, its antigen is unknown.

TCRdb's table, derived via immunoSEQ multiplex PCR, lists solely in-frame clones and lacks some. The top ten clones hold under 30% of a sample with roughly 15,000 clones, 76% of them seen once. The sample here was CD4+ T cells from PBMCs cultured with HCoV-229E spike peptides, taken before COVID-19 vaccination. The gene calls are TRBV6-5 and TRBJ2-5; no clear D gene. The source of this sequence is a human donor who received a COVID-19 vaccine. CDR3 DNA sequence: TGTGCCAGCAGTTTACCGCCTGGGCTCCACCAAGAGACCCAGTACTTC. It translates to CASSLPPGLHQETQYF.